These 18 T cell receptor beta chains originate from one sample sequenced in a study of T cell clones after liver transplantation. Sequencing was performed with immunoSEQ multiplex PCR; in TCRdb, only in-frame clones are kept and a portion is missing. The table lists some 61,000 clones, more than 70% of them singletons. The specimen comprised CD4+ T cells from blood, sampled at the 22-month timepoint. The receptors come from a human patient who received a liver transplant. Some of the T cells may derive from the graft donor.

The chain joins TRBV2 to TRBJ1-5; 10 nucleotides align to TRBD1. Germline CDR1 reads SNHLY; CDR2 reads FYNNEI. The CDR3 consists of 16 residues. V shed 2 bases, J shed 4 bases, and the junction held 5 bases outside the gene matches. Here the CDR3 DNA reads TGTGCCAGCAGTGAACACTGGACAGGGGGGAATCAGCCCCAGCATTTT. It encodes CASSEHWTGGNQPQHF.

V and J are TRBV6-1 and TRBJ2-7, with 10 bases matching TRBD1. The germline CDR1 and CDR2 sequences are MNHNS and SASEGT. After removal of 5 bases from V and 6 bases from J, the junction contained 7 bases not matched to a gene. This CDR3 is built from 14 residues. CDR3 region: CASSKTGGEVEQYF. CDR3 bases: TGTGCCAGCAGTAAGACAGGGGGCGAGGTCGAGCAGTACTTC.

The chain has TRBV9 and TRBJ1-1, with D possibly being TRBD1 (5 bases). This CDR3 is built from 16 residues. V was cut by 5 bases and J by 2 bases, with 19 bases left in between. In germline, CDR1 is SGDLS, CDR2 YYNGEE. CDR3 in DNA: TGTGCCAGCAGGGAAGCCCCTGGGGCGATTAACACTGAAGCTTTCTTT. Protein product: CASREAPGAINTEAFF. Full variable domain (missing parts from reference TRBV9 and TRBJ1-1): DSGVTQTPKHLITATGQRVTLRCSPRSGDLSVYWYQQSLDQGLQFLIQYYNGEERAKGNILERFSAQQFPDLHSELNLSSLELGDSALYFCASREAPGAINTEAFFGQGTRLTVV.

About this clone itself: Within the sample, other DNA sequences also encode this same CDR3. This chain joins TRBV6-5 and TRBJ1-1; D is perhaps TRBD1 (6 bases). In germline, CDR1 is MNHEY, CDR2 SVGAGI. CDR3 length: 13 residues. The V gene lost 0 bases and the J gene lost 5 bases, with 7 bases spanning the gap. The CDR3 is CASSYSGGTEAFF. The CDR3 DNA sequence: TGTGCCAGCAGTTACTCAGGGGGGACTGAAGCTTTCTTT.

CDR3 nucleotides: TGCAGCGTTGAACTAGCGGGGGGCGGGTACGAGCAGTACTTC. Translated: CSVELAGGGYEQYF. J is TRBJ2-7 and V is TRBV29-1; 11 nucleotides match TRBD2. V was pared by 2 bases and J by 4 bases, with 4 bases of the junction left unmatched. Germline CDR1 SQVTM, CDR2 ANQGSEA. This CDR3 spans 14 amino acids.

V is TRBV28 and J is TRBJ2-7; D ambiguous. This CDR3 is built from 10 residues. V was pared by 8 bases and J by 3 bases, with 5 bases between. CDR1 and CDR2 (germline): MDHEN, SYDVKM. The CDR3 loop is CASGGYEQYF. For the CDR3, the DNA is TGTGCCAGCGGCGGCTACGAGCAGTACTTC.

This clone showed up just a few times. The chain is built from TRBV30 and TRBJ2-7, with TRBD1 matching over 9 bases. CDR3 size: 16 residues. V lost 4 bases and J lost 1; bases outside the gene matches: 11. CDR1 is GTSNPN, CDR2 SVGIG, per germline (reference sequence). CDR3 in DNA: TGTGCCTGGATGGGGAATCCGGGACAGGGTTCCTACGAGCAGTACTTC. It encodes CAWMGNPGQGSYEQYF. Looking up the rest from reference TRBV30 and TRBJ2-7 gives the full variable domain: SQTIHQWPATLVQPVGSPLSLECTVEGTSNPNLYWYRQAAGRGLQLLFYSVGIGQISSEVPQNLSASRPQDRQFILSSKKLLLSDSGFYLCAWMGNPGQGSYEQYFGPGTRLTVT.

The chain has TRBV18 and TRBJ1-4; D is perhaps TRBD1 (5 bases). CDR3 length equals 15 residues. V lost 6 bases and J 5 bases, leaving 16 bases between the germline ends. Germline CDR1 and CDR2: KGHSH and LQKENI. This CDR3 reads CASSFSGSINEKLFF. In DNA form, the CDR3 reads TGTGCCAGCTCGTTCTCAGGGTCGATCAATGAAAAACTGTTTTTT.

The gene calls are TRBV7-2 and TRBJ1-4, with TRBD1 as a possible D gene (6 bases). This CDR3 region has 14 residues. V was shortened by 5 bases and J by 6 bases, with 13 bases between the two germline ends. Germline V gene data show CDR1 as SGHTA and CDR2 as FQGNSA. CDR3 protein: CASSRGGRHEKLFF. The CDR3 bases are TGTGCCAGCAGCCGAGGGGGGAGGCATGAAAAACTGTTTTTT.

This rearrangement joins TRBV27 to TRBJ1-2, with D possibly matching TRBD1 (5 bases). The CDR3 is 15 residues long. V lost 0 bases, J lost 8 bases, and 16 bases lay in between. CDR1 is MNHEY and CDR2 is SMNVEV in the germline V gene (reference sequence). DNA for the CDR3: TGTGCCAGCAGTTTATCGACCTATGGGGAGGGGGGCTACACCTTC. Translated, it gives CASSLSTYGEGGYTF.

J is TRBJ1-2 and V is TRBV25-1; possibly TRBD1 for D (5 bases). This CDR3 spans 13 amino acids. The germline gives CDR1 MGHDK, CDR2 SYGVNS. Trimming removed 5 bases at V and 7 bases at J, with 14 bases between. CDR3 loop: CASSIGGVSGYTF. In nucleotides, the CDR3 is TGTGCCAGCAGTATTGGGGGGGTTTCTGGCTACACCTTC.

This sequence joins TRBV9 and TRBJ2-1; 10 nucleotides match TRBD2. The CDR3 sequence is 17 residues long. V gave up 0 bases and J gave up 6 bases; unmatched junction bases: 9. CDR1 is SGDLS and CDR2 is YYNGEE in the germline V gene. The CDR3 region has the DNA TGTGCCAGCAGCGTAGGCCCTAGCGGGGGCCTAGGCAATGAGCAGTTCTTC. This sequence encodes CASSVGPSGGLGNEQFF.

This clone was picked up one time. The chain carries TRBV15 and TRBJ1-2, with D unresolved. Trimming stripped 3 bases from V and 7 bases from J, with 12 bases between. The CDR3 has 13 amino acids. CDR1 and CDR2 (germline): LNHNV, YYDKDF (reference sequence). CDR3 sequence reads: CATSRDGSFGYTF. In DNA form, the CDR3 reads TGTGCCACCAGCAGGGACGGGTCATTTGGCTACACCTTC.

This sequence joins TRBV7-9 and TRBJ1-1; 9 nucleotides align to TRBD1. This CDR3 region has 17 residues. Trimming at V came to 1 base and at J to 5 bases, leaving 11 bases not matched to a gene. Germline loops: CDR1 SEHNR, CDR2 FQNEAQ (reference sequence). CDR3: CASSLGGPGQGGTEAFF. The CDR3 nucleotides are TGTGCCAGCAGCTTAGGGGGACCGGGACAGGGTGGAACTGAAGCTTTCTTT.

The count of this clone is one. In nucleotides, the CDR3 is TGTGCCAGCAGCCAAGTGAACAGGAAGAGCGCCATATATTTT. Its translation is CASSQVNRKSAIYF. The chain couples TRBV14 to TRBJ1-3, with a weak D call TRBD1 (5 bases). V shed 1 base and J shed 11 bases, with 15 bases lying between them. The CDR3 is 14 amino acids. Per germline, CDR1 SGHDN and CDR2 FVKESK. Full variable domain (remainder filled in from reference TRBV14 and TRBJ1-3): EAGVTQFPSHSVIEKGQTVTLRCDPISGHDNLYWYRRVMGKEIKFLLHFVKESKQDESGMPNNRFLAERTGGTYSTLKVQPAELEDSGVYFCASSQVNRKSAIYFGEGSWLTVV.

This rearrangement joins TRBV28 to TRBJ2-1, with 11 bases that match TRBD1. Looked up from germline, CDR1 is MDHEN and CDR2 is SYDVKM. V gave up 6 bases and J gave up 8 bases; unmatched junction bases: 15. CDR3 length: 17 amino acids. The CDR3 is CASSQSRDRGYRDEQFF. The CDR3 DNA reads TGTGCCAGCAGCCAGTCCCGGGACAGGGGGTATAGGGATGAGCAGTTCTTC.

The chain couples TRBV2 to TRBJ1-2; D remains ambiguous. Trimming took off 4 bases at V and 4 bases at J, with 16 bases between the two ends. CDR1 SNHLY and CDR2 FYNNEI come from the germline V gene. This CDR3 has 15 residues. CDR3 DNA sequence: TGTGCCAGCAGTGTGTCCGGGGAAGGAACCTATGGCTACACCTTC. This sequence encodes CASSVSGEGTYGYTF. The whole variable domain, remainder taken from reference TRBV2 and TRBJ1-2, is EPEVTQTPSHQVTQMGQEVILRCVPISNHLYFYWYRQILGQKVEFLVSFYNNEISEKSEIFDDQFSVERPDGSNFTLKIRSTKLEDSAMYFCASSVSGEGTYGYTFGSGTRLTVV.

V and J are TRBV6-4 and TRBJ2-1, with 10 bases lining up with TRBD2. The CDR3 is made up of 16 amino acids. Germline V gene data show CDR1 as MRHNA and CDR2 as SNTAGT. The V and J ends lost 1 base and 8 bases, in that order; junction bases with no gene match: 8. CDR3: CASSDWERGGTDEQFF. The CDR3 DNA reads TGTGCCAGCAGTGACTGGGAGCGGGGGGGCACAGATGAGCAGTTCTTC.